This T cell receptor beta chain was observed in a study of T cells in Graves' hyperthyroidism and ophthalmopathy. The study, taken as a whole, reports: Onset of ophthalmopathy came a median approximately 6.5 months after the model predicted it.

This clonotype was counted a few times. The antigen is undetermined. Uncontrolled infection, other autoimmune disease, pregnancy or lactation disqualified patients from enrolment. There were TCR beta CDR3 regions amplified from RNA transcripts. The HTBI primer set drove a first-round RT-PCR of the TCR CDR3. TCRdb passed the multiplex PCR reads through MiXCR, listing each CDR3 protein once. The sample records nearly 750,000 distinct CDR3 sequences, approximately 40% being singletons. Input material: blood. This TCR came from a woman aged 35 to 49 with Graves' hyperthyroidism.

The CDR3 coding sequence is TGTGCCAGCAGCTTGAATCCTGACAGCCTCTCTGGGGCCAACGTCCTGACTTTC. Amino acid sequence: CASSLNPDSLSGANVLTF. The rearrangement uses TRBV5-5 and TRBJ2-6, with D possibly TRBD1 on 5 matching bases. In germline, CDR1 is SGHKS, CDR2 YYEKEE (reference sequence). The CDR3 is made up of 18 amino acids. V gave up 1 base and J gave up 0 bases, with 14 bases separating them.